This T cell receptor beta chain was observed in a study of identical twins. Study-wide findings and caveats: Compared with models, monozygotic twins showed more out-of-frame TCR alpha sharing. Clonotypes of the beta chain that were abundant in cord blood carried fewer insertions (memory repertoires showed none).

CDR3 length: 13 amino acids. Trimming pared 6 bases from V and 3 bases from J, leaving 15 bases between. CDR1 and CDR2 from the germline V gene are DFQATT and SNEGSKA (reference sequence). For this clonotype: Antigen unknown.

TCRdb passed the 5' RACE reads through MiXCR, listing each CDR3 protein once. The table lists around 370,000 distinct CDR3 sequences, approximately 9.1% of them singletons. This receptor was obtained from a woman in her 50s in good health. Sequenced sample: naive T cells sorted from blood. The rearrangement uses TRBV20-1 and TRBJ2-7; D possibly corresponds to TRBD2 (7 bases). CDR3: CSAGGGAGYEQYF. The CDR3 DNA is TGCAGTGCGGGTGGGGGGGCTGGCTACGAGCAGTACTTC.